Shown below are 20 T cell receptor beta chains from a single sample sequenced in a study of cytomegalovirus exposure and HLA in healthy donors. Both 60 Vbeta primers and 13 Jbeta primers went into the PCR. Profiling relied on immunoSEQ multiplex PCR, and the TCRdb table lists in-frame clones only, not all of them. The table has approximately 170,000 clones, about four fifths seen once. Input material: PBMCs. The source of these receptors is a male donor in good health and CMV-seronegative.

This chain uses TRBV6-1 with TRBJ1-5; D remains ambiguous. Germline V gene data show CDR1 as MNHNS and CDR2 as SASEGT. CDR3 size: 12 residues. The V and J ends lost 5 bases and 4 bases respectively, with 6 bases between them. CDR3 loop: CASSPFNQPQHF. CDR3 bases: TGTGCCAGCAGTCCATTTAATCAGCCCCAGCATTTT.

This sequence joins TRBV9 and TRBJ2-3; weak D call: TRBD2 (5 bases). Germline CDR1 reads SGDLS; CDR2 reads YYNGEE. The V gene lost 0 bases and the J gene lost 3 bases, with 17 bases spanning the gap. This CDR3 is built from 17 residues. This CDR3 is CASSVVPSIKPTDTQYF. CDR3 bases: TGTGCCAGCAGCGTAGTCCCTAGCATCAAACCAACAGATACGCAGTATTTT.

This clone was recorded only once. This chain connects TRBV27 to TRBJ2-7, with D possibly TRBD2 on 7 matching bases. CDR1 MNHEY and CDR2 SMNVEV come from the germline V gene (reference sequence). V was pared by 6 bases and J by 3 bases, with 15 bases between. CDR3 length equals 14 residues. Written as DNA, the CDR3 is TGTGCCAGCAGAGGGGGGGATCTAAACTACGAGCAGTACTTC. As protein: CASRGGDLNYEQYF.

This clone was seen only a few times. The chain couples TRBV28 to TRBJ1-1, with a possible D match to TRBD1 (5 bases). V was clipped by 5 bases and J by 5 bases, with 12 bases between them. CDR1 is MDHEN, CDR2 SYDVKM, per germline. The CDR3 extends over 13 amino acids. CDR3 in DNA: TGTGCCAGCAGTGTCGGAAGGGGAACTGAAGCTTTCTTT. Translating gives CASSVGRGTEAFF.

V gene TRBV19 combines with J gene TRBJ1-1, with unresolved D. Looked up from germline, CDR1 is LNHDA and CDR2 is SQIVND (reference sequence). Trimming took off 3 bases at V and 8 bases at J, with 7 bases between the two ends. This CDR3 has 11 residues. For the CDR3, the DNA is TGTGCCAGTAGTATCCACGGGGAAGCTTTCTTT. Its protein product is CASSIHGEAFF. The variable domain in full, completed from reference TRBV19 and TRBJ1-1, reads DGGITQSPKYLFRKEGQNVTLSCEQNLNHDAMYWYRQDPGQGLRLIYYSQIVNDFQKGDIAEGYSVSREKKESFPLTVTSAQKNPTAFYLCASSIHGEAFFGQGTRLTVV.

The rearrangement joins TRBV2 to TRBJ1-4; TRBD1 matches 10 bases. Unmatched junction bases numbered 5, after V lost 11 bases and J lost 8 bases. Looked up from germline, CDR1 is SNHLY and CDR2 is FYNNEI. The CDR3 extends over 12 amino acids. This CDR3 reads CAGDRGREKLFF. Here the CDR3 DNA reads TGTGCCGGCGACAGGGGGCGCGAAAAACTGTTTTTT.

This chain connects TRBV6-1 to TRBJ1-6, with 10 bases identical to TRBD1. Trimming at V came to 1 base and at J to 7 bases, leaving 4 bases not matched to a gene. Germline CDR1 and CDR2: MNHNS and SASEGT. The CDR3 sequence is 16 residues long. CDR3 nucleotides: TGTGCCAGCAGTGAAGAGAGGGACAGGGGCAATTCACCCCTCCACTTT. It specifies CASSEERDRGNSPLHF.

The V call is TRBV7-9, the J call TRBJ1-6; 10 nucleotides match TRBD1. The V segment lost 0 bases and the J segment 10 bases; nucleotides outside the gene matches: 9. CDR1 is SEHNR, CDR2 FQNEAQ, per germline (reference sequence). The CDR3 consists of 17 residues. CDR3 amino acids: CASSLAAGTGVGSPLHF. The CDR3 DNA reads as TGTGCCAGCAGCTTAGCGGCCGGGACAGGGGTTGGGTCACCCCTCCACTTT. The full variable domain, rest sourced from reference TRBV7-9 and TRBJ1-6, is DTGVSQNPRHKITKRGQNVTFRCDPISEHNRLYWYRQTLGQGPEFLTYFQNEAQLEKSRLLSDRFSAERPKGSFSTLEIQRTEQGDSAMYLCASSLAAGTGVGSPLHFGNGTRLTVT.

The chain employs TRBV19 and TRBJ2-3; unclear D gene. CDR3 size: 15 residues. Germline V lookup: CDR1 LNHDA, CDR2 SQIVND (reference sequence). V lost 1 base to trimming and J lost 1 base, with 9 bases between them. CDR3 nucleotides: TGTGCCAGTAGTATAGGAGTCGGAGGCACAGATACGCAGTATTTT. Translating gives CASSIGVGGTDTQYF.

The CDR3 DNA follows: TGTGCCAGCACTCCGGGACAGGGGACCTACGAGCAGTACTTC. It yields the protein CASTPGQGTYEQYF. The V gene is TRBV6-4, the J gene TRBJ2-7; TRBD1 aligns across 10 bases. Trimming at V came to 7 bases and at J to 2 bases, leaving 5 bases not matched to a gene. CDR3 length equals 14 residues. Per the germline V gene, CDR1 is MRHNA and CDR2 is SNTAGT.

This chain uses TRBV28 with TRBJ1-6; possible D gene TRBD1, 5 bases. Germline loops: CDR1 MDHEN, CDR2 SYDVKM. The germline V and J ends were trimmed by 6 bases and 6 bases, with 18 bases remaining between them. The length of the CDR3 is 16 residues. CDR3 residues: CASRSPGREINSPLHF. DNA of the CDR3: TGTGCCAGCAGATCACCAGGGAGGGAAATTAATTCACCCCTCCACTTT.

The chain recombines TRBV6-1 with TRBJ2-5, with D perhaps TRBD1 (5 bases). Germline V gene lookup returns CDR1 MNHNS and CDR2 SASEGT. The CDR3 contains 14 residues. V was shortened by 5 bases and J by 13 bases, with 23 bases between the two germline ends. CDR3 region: CASSPRNVDRRTYF. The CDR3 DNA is TGTGCCAGCAGTCCCCGAAACGTAGACAGAAGGACGTACTTC.

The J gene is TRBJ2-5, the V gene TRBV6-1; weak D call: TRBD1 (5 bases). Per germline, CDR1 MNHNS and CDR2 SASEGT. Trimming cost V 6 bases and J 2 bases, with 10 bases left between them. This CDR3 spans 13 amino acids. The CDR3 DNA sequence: TGTGCCAGCAGGACAGTTAAACAAGAGACCCAGTACTTC. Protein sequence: CASRTVKQETQYF.

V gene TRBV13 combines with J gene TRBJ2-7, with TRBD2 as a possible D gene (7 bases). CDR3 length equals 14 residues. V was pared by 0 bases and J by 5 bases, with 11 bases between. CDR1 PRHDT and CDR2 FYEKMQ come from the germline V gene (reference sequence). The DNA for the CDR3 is TGTGCCAGCAGCTTAGGTGGGGGGGCCCACGAGCAGTACTTC. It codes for CASSLGGGAHEQYF.

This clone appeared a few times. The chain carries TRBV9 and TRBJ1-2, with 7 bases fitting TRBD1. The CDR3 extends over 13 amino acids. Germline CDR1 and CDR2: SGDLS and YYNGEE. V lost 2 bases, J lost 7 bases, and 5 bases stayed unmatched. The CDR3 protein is CASSVKQGGGYTF. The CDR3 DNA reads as TGTGCCAGCAGCGTCAAGCAGGGGGGTGGCTACACCTTC.

The CDR3 is CSVEGSDHNEQFF. The CDR3 region has the DNA TGCAGCGTGGAGGGGAGTGACCACAATGAGCAGTTCTTC. The rearrangement links TRBV29-1 to TRBJ2-1; TRBD2 is a possible D gene (6 bases). The CDR3 extends over 13 amino acids. V was trimmed by 6 bases and J by 5 bases, leaving 14 bases between them. CDR1 and CDR2 (germline): SQVTM, ANQGSEA.

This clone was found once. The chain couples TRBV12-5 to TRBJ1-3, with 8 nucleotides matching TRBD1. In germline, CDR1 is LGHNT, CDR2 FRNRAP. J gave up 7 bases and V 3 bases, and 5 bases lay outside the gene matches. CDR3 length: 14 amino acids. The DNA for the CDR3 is TGTGCTAGTGGTTTCGGACAGGGTTACAACACCATATATTTT. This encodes CASGFGQGYNTIYF.

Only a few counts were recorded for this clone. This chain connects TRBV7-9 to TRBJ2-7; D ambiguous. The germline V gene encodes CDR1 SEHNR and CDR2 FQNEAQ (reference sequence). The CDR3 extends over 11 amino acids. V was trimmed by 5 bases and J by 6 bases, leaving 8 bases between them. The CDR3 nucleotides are TGTGCCAGCAGCCCCGGGTCCGAGCAGTACTTC. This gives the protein CASSPGSEQYF.

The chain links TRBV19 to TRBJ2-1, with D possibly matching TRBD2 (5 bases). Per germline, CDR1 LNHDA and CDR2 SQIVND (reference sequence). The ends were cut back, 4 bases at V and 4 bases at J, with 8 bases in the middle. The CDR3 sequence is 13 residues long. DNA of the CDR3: TGTGCCAGTAGTACCGGGATTTACAATGAGCAGTTCTTC. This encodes CASSTGIYNEQFF.

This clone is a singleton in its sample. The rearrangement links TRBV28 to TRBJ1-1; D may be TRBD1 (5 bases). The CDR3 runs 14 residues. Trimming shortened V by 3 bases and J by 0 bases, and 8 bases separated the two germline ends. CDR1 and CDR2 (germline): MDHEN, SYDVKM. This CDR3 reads CASSFAGMNTEAFF. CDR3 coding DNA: TGTGCCAGCAGTTTCGCAGGGATGAACACTGAAGCTTTCTTT.